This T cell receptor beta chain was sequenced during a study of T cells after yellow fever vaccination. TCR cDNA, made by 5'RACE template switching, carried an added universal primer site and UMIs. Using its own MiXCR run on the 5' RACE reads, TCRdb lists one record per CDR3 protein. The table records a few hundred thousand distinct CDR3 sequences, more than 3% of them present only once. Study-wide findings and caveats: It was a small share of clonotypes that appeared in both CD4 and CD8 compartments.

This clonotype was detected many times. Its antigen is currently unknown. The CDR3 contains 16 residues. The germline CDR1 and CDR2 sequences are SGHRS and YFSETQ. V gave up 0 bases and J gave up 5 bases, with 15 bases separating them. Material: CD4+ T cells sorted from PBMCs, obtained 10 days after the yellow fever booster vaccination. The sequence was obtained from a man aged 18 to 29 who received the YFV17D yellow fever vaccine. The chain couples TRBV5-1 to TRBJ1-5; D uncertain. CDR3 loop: CASSLAPAGADQPQHF. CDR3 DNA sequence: TGCGCCAGCAGCTTGGCCCCTGCAGGAGCGGATCAGCCCCAGCATTTT.